Listed here is a single TCR beta chain. The data were obtained in a study of blood T cell repertoires in COVID-19. About the research overall: Sources were T cells, B-cell-depleted T cells, or PBMCs; the material itself was cDNA or gDNA.

This CDR3 has 17 amino acids. Germline V gene sequence: CDR1 WNHNN, CDR2 SYGVQD (reference sequence). V dropped 2 bases and J dropped 10; count of bases not matched to a gene: 13. Study members were between roughly 18 and 89 years old and lived in fewer than 30 US regions. Repertoires were generated with immunoSEQ multiplex PCR, while TCRdb's copy carries only in-frame clones and drops some. This table holds some 230,000 clones, about 80% found once. The sequence came from a woman aged 40 to 55 with acute COVID-19. The chain recombines TRBV10-1 with TRBJ2-1; TRBD2 matches at 11 bases. The sequencing sample was made of PBMCs or T cells enriched from blood (not recorded which). The CDR3 sequence: CASSETGGLAATGEQFF. The CDR3 DNA follows: TGCGCCAGCAGTGAGACGGGGGGACTAGCGGCGACGGGAGAGCAGTTCTTC.